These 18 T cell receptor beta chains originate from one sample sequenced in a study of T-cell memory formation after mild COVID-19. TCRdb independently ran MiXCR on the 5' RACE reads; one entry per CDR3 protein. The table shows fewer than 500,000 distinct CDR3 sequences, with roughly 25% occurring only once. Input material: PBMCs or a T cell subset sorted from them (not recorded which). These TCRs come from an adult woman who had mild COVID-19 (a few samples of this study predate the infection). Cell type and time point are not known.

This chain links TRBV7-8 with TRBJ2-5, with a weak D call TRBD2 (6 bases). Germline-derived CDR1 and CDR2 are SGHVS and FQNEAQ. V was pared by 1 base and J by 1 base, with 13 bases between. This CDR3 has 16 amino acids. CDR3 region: CASSLGGLPLQETQYF. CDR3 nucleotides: TGTGCCAGCAGCTTAGGCGGACTACCTCTCCAAGAGACCCAGTACTTC.

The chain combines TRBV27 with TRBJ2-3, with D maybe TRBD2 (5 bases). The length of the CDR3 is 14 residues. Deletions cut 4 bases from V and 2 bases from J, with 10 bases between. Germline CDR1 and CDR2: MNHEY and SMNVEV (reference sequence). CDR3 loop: CASSWRNPTDTQYF. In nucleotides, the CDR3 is TGTGCCAGCAGTTGGAGGAACCCCACAGATACGCAGTATTTT.

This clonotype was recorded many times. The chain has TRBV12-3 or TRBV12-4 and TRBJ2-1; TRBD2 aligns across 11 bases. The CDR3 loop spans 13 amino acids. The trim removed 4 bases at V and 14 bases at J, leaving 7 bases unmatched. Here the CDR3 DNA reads TGTGCCAGCAGTTCAGGACTAGCGGGTGGAAAGTTCTTC. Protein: CASSSGLAGGKFF.

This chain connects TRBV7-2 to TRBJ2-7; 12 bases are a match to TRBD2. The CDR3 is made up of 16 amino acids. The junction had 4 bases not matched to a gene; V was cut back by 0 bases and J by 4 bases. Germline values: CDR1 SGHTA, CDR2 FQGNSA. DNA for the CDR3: TGTGCCAGCAGCTTAGCTACTAGCGGGAGGATATACGAGCAGTACTTC. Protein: CASSLATSGRIYEQYF.

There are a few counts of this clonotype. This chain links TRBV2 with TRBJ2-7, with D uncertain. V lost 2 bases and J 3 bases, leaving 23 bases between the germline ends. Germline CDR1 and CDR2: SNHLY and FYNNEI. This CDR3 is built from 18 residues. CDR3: CASSEWATDGLLGYEQYF. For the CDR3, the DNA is TGTGCCAGCAGTGAATGGGCGACGGACGGCCTCTTAGGCTACGAGCAGTACTTC.

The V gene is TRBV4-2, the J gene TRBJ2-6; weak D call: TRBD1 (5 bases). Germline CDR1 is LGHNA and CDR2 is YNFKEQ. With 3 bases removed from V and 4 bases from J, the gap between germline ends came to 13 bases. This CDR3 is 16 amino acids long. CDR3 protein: CASSHSQGAGANVLTF. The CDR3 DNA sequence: TGTGCCAGCAGCCACTCGCAAGGGGCCGGGGCCAACGTCCTGACTTTC.

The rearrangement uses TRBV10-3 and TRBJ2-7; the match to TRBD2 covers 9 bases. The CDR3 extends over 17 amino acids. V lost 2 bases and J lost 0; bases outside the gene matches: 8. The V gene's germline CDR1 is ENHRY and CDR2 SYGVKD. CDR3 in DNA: TGTGCCATCAGTGAGAGGGGGTTAGCGGGGGTCTCCTACGAGCAGTACTTC. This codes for CAISERGLAGVSYEQYF.

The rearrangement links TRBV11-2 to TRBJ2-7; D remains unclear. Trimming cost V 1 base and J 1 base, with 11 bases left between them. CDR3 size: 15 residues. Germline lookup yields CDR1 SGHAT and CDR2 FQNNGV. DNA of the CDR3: TGTGCCAGCAGCTTAGTAATCGGCAGTTCCTACGAGCAGTACTTC. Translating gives CASSLVIGSSYEQYF.

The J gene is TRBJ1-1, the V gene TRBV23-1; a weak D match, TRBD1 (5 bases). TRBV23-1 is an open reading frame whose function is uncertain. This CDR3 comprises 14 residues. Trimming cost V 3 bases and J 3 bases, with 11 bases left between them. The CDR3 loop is CASSQPDRHTEAFF. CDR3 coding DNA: TGCGCCAGCAGTCAGCCCGACAGACACACTGAAGCTTTCTTT.

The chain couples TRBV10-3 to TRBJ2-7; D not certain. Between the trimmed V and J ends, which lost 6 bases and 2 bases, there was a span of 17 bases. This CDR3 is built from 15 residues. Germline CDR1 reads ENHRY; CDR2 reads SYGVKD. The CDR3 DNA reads TGTGCCATCAGATCATTACAAAGCCAAGCCTACGAGCAGTACTTC. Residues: CAIRSLQSQAYEQYF.

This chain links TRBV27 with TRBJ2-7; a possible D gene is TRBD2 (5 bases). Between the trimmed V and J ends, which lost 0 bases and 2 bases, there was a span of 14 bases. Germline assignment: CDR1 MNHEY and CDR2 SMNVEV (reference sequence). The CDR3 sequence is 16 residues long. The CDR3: CASSLSQGLTTYEQYF. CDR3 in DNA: TGTGCCAGCAGTTTATCCCAAGGACTGACTACCTACGAGCAGTACTTC.

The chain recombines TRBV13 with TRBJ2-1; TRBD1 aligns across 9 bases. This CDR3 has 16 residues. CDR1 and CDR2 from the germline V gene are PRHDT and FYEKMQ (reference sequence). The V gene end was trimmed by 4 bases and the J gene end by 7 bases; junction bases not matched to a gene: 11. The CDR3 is CASSSLLDRGRNEQFF. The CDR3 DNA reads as TGTGCCAGCAGCTCACTCTTGGACAGGGGCCGTAATGAGCAGTTCTTC.

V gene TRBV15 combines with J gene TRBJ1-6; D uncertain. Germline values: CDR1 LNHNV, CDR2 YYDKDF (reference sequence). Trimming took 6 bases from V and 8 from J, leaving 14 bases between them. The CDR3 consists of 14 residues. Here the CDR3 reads CATRAQNTYSPLHF. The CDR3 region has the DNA TGTGCCACCAGGGCACAGAATACATATTCACCCCTCCACTTT.

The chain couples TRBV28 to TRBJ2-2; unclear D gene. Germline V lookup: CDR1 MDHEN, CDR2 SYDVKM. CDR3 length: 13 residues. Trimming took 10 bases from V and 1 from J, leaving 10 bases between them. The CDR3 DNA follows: TGTGCCATCGCGCGGAGGAACACCGGGGAGCTGTTTTTT. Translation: CAIARRNTGELFF.

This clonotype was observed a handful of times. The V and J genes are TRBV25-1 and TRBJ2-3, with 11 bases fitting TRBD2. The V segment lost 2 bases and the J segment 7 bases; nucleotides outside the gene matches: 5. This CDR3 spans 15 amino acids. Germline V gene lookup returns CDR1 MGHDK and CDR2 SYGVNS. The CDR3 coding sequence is TGTGCCAGCAGTGAACCAGGGACTAGCGGATATACGCAGTATTTT. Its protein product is CASSEPGTSGYTQYF.

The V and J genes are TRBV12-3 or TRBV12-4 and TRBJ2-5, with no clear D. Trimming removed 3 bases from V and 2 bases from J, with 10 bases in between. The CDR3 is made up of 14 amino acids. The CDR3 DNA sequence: TGTGCCAGCAGTTTTACGACGAGTCAAGAGACCCAGTACTTC. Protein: CASSFTTSQETQYF.

The CDR3 DNA reads TGCAGTGCTAGAGATCGGATAATAGGCAACTATGGCTACACCTTC. Translating it yields CSARDRIIGNYGYTF. The genes are TRBV20-1 and TRBJ1-2, with D unresolved. Trimming cost V 0 bases and J 2 bases, with 13 bases left between them. Germline CDR1 DFQATT, CDR2 SNEGSKA (reference sequence). The CDR3 sequence is 15 residues long.

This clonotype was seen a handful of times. The CDR3 DNA reads TGTGCCAGCAGCCCTCGTTATAACCGTGGGGAGCAGTACTTC. The encoded protein is CASSPRYNRGEQYF. The chain has TRBV4-2 and TRBJ2-7; D remains unclear. The V end lost 4 bases, the J end lost 7 bases, and 17 bases lay between the germline ends. The germline CDR1 and CDR2 sequences are LGHNA and YNFKEQ. The CDR3 covers 14 residues.